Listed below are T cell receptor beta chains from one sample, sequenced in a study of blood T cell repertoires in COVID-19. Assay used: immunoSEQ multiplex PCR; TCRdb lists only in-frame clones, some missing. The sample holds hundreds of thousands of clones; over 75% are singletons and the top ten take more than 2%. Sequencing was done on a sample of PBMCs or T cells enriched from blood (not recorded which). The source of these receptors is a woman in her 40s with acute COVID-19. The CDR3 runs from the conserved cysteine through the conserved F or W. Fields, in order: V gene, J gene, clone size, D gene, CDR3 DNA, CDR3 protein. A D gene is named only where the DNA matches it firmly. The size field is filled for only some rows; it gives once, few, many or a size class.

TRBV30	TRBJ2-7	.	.	TGTGCCTGGAGGGAGCTTTTTGCGGGAGAGCAGTACTTC	CAWRELFAGEQYF
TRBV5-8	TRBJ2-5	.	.	TGTGCCAGCAGCTTGATTCGGACAGAGATAGACTTC	CASSLIRTEIDF
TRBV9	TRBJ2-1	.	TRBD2	TGTGCCAGCCGAGGGGGGACTAGCGGGGCTGACTACAATGAGCAGTTCTTC	CASRGGTSGADYNEQFF
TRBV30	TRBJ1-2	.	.	TGTGCCTGGAGTGCGGACATTAACTATGGCTACACCTTC	CAWSADINYGYTF
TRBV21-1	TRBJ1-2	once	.	TGTGCCAGCAGCAAATACTTCCGCCAACCCTTC	CASSKYFRQPF
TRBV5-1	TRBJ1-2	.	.	TGCGCCAGCAGCTTCCAGTCTGATGGCTACACCTTC	CASSFQSDGYTF
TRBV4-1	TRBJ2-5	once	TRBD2	TGCGCCAGCAGCCAAGAACCACTAGCGGCTAAAGAGACCCAGTACTTC	CASSQEPLAAKETQYF
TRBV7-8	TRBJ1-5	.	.	TGTGCCAGCAGCGAAAACGGTAGACAGCCCCAGCATTTT	CASSENGRQPQHF
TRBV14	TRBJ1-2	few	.	TGTGCCAGCAGCCAAGATCATGCAGGGGTCTATGGCTACACCTTC	CASSQDHAGVYGYTF
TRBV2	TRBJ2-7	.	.	TGTGCCAGCACCGTTCCGACAGCGGGTATTCGGCAGTACTTC	CASTVPTAGIRQYF
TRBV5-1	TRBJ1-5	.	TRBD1	TGCGCCAGCAGCCCAGGGACAGGGTGGGATCAGCCCCAGCATTTT	CASSPGTGWDQPQHF
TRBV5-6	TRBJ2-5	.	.	.	CASSLAFGSETQYF
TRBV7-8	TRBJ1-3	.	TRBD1	TGTGCCAGCGTCAACAGGGGTGGAAACACCATATATTTT	CASVNRGGNTIYF
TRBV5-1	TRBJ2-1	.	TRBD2	TGCGCCAGCAGCTTGAGGTTAGGTAGCGGGGGGGTCAATGAGCAGTTCTTC	CASSLRLGSGGVNEQFF
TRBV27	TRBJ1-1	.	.	TGTGCCAGCAGTTTAATCGGGGATGGGGTGAACACTGAAGCTTTCTTT	CASSLIGDGVNTEAFF
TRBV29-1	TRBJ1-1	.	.	TGCAGCGTTGAAGATAGGCAGGGTAGGACTGAAGCTTTCTTT	CSVEDRQGRTEAFF
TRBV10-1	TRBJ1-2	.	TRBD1	TGCGCCAGCAGTGACTCTACAGGGGGCTATGGCTACACCTTC	CASSDSTGGYGYTF
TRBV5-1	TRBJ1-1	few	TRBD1	TGCGCCAGCAGCTTGACCGGGACAGGGTTAAAGAGCACTGAAGCTTTCTTT	CASSLTGTGLKSTEAFF
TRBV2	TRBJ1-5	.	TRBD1	TGTGCCAGCAGTGAAGGGACAGGGATAAGCAATCAGCCCCAGCATTTT	CASSEGTGISNQPQHF
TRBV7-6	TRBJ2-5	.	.	TGTGCCAGCAGCTTAAATAGGAACAGCTTCGAGACCCAGTACTTC	CASSLNRNSFETQYF
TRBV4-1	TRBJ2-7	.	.	TGCGCCAGCAGCCATGCAGGGCAGTACGAGCAGTACTTC	CASSHAGQYEQYF
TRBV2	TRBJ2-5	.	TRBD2	TGTGCCAGCAGTAGCGGGGGTCAAAAAGAAGAGACCCAGTACTTC	CASSSGGQKEETQYF
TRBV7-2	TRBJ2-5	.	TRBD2	TGTGCCAGCAGACCTGGACTAGCGGGAGAGACCCAGTACTTC	CASRPGLAGETQYF
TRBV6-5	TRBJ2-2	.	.	TGTGCCAGTAACGGACAAGCGAACACCGGGGAGCTGTTTTTT	CASNGQANTGELFF
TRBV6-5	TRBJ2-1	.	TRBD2	TGTGCCAGCAGGCACCACAGCGGGGGGGACAATGAGCAGTTCTTC	CASRHHSGGDNEQFF
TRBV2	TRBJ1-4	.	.	TGTGCCAGCAGATTCACAGGGACAACTAATGAAAAACTGTTTTTT	CASRFTGTTNEKLFF